Below are 10 T cell receptor beta chains sequenced from a single sample in a study of regulatory T cells. Study results and limitations: Hydrophobic residues at CDR3 positions 6 and 7 were enriched in conventional CD4+ T cells of CD3G-deficient patients.

For these receptors, no antigen is known. The PCR used 52 TRBV and 13 TRBJ primers. Method: immunoSEQ multiplex PCR; TCRdb's copy keeps in-frame clones and lacks some. The sample lists around 29,000 clones; 85% to 95% were seen once. The sequenced sample was conventional CD4+ T cells sorted from blood. Receptors originate from a person between 18 and 35 years old with CD3G deficiency.

The V and J genes are TRBV5-1 and TRBJ2-1; 11 bases match TRBD1. Trimming at V came to 4 bases and at J to 0 bases, leaving 9 bases not matched to a gene. The CDR3 is made up of 18 amino acids. The germline V gene encodes CDR1 SGHRS and CDR2 YFSETQ. The CDR3 spells CASSPRTGGPSSYNEQFF. DNA for the CDR3: TGCGCCAGCAGCCCCCGGACAGGGGGCCCTAGCTCCTACAATGAGCAGTTCTTC.

This clone was observed once. The chain employs TRBV5-1 and TRBJ1-3; D is undetermined. V was trimmed by 0 bases and J by 4 bases, leaving 17 bases between them. This CDR3 has 17 amino acids. In germline, CDR1 is SGHRS, CDR2 YFSETQ. CDR3 in amino acids: CASSLGLTAAKGNTIYF. CDR3 DNA: TGCGCCAGCAGCTTGGGCCTTACTGCGGCTAAGGGAAACACCATATATTTT.

V and J are TRBV9 and TRBJ1-3, with D uncertain. Germline CDR1 reads SGDLS; CDR2 reads YYNGEE. Trimming took off 4 bases at V and 0 bases at J, with 8 bases between the two ends. This CDR3 contains 14 residues. Here the CDR3 DNA reads TGTGCCAGCAGCAGGGTGCACTCTGGAAACACCATATATTTT. Protein: CASSRVHSGNTIYF.

J is TRBJ1-2 and V is TRBV11-2; 11 bases agree with TRBD1. Germline assignment: CDR1 SGHAT and CDR2 FQNNGV. The CDR3 is 15 residues long. V lost 1 base, J lost 14 bases, and 12 bases stayed unmatched. The CDR3 reads CASSLASGTGGKATF. The CDR3, as DNA: TGTGCCAGCAGCTTAGCCTCCGGGACAGGGGGGAAAGCAACCTTC. The whole variable domain, filled in from reference TRBV11-2 and TRBJ1-2, reads EAGVAQSPRYKIIEKRQSVAFWCNPISGHATLYWYQQILGQGPKLLIQFQNNGVVDDSQLPKDRFSAERLKGVDSTLKIQPAKLEDSAVYLCASSLASGTGGKATFGSGTRLTVV.

The J gene is TRBJ2-1, the V gene TRBV5-1; 9 nucleotides line up with TRBD1. The CDR3 sequence is 15 residues long. Germline trimming cut 4 bases from V and 8 bases from J; bases unmatched to any gene: 10. Germline lookup yields CDR1 SGHRS and CDR2 YFSETQ. The CDR3 DNA is TGCGCCAGCAGCGGGACAGGGCAGCCGGGCGATGAGCAGTTCTTC. Its translation: CASSGTGQPGDEQFF.

The rearrangement links TRBV2 to TRBJ1-5; TRBD1 matches at 8 bases. Germline trimming cut 5 bases from V and 7 bases from J; bases unmatched to any gene: 10. Germline lookup yields CDR1 SNHLY and CDR2 FYNNEI. This CDR3 comprises 15 residues. The CDR3 loop reads CASSSLGQGRQPQHF. In DNA, the CDR3 is TGTGCCAGCAGTAGCCTCGGACAGGGTAGGCAGCCCCAGCATTTT.

This sequence joins TRBV9 and TRBJ1-1; D is unresolved. The CDR3 totals 13 residues. The ends were cut back, 0 bases at V and 1 base at J, with 4 bases in the middle. The germline V gene has CDR1 SGDLS and CDR2 YYNGEE. The CDR3 sequence is CASSVGENTEAFF. CDR3 sequence (DNA): TGTGCCAGCAGCGTAGGGGAGAACACTGAAGCTTTCTTT.

The gene calls are TRBV4-3 and TRBJ1-1, with D uncertain. CDR3 length: 13 residues. Between the trimmed V and J ends, which lost 6 bases and 5 bases, there was a span of 13 bases. Germline CDR1 reads LGHNA; CDR2 reads YSLEER. Written as DNA, the CDR3 is TGCGCCAGCAGTTCCCCTTCGGGGACTGAAGCTTTCTTT. It codes for CASSSPSGTEAFF.

This clone was seen just once. This sequence joins TRBV6-1 and TRBJ1-5; D might be TRBD1 (6 bases). Germline-derived CDR1 and CDR2 are MNHNS and SASEGT. Trimming cost V 7 bases and J 6 bases, with 19 bases left between them. The CDR3 has 15 residues. In nucleotides, the CDR3 is TGTGCCAGCACCAAAGGTGGCAGGGGTTTTCAGCCCCAGCATTTT. It codes for CASTKGGRGFQPQHF.

The chain carries TRBV13 and TRBJ1-2; D not resolved. The CDR3 contains 15 residues. Germline V CDR1 and CDR2: PRHDT, FYEKMQ (reference sequence). Trimming left V 0 bases short and J 2 bases short, with 10 bases between. The CDR3 nucleotides read TGTGCCAGCAGCTTAGGAGGTCGAAGCAACTATGGCTACACCTTC. This gives the protein CASSLGGRSNYGYTF. The full variable domain, rest sourced from reference TRBV13 and TRBJ1-2, is AAGVIQSPRHLIKEKRETATLKCYPIPRHDTVYWYQQGPGQDPQFLISFYEKMQSDKGSIPDRFSAQQFSDYHSELNMSSLELGDSALYFCASSLGGRSNYGYTFGSGTRLTVV.